The entry below gives a single T cell receptor (beta chain) sequence along with its context. Its antigen is unknown. This record belongs to a study of cytomegalovirus exposure and HLA in healthy donors. Whole-study findings and limits: As a later analysis showed, several of the most significant clusters appeared to be linked to common viral pathogens. The likely origin of a cluster of highly shared sequence variants was a sequencing artifact.

PCR employed 60 Vbeta and 13 Jbeta primers. Clones were read by immunoSEQ multiplex PCR, and TCRdb kept only the in-frame ones, dropping some. The sample holds roughly 120,000 clones, around 70% seen once. The donors gave bone marrow, and they were healthy. CDR3 length: 20 amino acids. V lost 1 base and J 6 bases, leaving 30 bases between the germline ends. In germline, CDR1 is SGHVS, CDR2 FQNEAQ. Input material: PBMCs. This TCR was sampled from a woman aged 40 to 49 in good health and CMV-seropositive. The chain links TRBV7-8 to TRBJ1-2, with D perhaps matching TRBD1 (6 bases). The CDR3 DNA follows: TGTGCCAGCAGCTTAGTGATTGGACTCGGGACAACCCCTTTGAGACATGGCTACACCTTC. This encodes CASSLVIGLGTTPLRHGYTF.